The TCR beta chain under discussion was sequenced for a study of T cells in Graves' hyperthyroidism and ophthalmopathy. This clonotype was seen repeatedly, ten times or more. Germline V gene data show CDR1 as SQVTM and CDR2 as ANQGSEA. This CDR3 region has 12 residues. The V gene end was trimmed by 6 bases and the J gene end by 5 bases; junction bases not matched to a gene: 4. Amplification of TCR beta CDR3 regions was performed using RNA transcripts as template. The TCR CDR3 first-round RT-PCR relied on the HTBI primer set. TCRdb reprocessed the multiplex PCR reads with MiXCR, giving one entry per CDR3 protein. Among about 500,000 distinct CDR3 sequences listed, approximately 15% were seen once.

V is TRBV29-1 and J is TRBJ2-7; 10 positions agree with TRBD1. The TCR originated in a woman aged 18-35 years with Graves' hyperthyroidism. The material sequenced was blood. CDR3 region: CSVTGTGDEQYF. CDR3 bases: TGCAGCGTAACCGGGACAGGGGACGAGCAGTACTTC.